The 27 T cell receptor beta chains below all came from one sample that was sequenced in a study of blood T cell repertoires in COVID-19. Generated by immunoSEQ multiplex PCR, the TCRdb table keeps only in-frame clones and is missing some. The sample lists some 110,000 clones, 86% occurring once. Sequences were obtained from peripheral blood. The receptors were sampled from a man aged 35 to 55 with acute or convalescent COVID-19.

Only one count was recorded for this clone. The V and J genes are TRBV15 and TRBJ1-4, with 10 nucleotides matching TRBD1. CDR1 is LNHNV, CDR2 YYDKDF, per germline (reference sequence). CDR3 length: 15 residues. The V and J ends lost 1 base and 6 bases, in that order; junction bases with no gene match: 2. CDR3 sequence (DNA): TGTGCCACCAGCAGAGGGGGGACAGGGGATGAAAAACTGTTTTTT. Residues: CATSRGGTGDEKLFF.

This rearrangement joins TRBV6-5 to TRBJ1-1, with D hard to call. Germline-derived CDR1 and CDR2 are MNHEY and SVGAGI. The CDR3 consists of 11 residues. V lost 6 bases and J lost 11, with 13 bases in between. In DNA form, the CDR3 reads TGTGCCAGCAGCTCGACACGAAACGCTTTCTTT. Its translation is CASSSTRNAFF.

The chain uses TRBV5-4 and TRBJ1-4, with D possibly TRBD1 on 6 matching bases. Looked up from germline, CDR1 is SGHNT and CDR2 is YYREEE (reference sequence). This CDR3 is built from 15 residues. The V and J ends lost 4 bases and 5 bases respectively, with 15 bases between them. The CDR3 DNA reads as TGTGCCAGCAGCCTGGACAGAAACATGAATGAAAAACTGTTTTTT. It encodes CASSLDRNMNEKLFF.

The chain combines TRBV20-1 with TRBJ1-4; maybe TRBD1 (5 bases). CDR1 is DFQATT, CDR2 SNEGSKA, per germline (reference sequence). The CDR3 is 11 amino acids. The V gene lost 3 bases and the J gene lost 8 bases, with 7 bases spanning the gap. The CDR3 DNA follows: TGCAGTGCTAGCCAGGGCGAAAAACTGTTTTTT. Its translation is CSASQGEKLFF.

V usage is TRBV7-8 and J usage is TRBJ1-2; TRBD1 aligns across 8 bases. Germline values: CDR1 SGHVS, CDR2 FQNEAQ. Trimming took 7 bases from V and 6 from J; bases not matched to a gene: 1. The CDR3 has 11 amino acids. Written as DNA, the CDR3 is TGTGCCAGCACACAGGGGGATGGCTACACCTTC. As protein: CASTQGDGYTF.

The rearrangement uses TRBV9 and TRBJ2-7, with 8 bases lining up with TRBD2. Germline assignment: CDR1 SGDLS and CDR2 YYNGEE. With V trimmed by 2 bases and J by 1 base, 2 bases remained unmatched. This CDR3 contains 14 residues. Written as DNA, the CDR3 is TGTGCCAGCAGCGTTACTAGCGGTTCCTACGAGCAGTACTTC. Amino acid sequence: CASSVTSGSYEQYF.

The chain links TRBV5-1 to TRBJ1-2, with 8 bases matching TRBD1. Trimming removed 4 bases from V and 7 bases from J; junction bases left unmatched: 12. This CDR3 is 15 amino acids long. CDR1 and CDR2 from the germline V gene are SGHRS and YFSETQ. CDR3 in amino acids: CASSPPTGEGGGYTF. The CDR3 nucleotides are TGCGCCAGCAGCCCCCCGACAGGGGAAGGCGGTGGCTACACCTTC.

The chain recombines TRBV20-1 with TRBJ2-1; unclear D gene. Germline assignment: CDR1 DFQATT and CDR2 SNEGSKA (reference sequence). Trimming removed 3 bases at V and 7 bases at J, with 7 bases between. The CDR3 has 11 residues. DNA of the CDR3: TGCAGTGCTAGGCTACTGAATGAGCAGTTCTTC. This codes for CSARLLNEQFF.

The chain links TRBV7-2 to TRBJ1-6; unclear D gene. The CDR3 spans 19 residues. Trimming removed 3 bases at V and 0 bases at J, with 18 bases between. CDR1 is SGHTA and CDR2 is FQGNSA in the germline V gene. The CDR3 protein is CASSLATTLRSSYNSPLHF. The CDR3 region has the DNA TGTGCCAGCAGCTTGGCGACGACTTTAAGGAGCTCCTATAATTCACCCCTCCACTTT.

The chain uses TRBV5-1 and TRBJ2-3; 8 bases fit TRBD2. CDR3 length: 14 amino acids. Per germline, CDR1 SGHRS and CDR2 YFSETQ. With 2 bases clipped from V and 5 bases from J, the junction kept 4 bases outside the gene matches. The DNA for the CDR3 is TGCGCCAGCAGCTTTAGCCGGGGGGGAGATACGCAGTATTTT. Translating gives CASSFSRGGDTQYF. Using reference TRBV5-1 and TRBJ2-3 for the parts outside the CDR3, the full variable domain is KAGVTQTPRYLIKTRGQQVTLSCSPISGHRSVSWYQQTPGQGLQFLFEYFSETQRNKGNFPGRFSGRQFSNSRSEMNVSTLELGDSALYLCASSFSRGGDTQYFGPGTRLTVL.

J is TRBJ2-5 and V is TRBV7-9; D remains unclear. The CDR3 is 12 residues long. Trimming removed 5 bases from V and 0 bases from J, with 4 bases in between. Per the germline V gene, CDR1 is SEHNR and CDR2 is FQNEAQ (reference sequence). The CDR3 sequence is CASSQNQETQYF. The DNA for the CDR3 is TGTGCCAGCAGCCAAAACCAAGAGACCCAGTACTTC.

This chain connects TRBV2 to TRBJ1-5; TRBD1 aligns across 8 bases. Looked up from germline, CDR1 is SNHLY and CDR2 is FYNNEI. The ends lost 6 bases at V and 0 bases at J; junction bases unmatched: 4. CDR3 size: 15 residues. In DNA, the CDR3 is TGTGCCAGCAGATACAGGGGGGATAGCAATCAGCCCCAGCATTTT. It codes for CASRYRGDSNQPQHF.

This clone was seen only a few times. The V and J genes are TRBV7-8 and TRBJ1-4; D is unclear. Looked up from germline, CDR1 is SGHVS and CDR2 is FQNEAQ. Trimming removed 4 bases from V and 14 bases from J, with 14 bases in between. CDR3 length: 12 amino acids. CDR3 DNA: TGTGCCAGCAGCTCCAGGACCCGGGATCTGTTTTTT. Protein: CASSSRTRDLFF.

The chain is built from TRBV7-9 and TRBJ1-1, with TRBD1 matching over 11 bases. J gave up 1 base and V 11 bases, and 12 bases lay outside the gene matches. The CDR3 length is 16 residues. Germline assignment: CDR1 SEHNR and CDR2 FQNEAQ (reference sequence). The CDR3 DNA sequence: TGTGCCCTTTCCGGGACAGGGGGATTGTGGAACACTGAAGCTTTCTTT. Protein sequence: CALSGTGGLWNTEAFF.

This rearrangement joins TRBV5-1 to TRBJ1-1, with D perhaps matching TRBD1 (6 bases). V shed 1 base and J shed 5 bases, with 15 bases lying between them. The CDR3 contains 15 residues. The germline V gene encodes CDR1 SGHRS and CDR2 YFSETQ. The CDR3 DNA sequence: TGCGCCAGCAGCTTGACAGGTCTAAGGGGGACTGAAGCTTTCTTT. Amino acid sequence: CASSLTGLRGTEAFF.

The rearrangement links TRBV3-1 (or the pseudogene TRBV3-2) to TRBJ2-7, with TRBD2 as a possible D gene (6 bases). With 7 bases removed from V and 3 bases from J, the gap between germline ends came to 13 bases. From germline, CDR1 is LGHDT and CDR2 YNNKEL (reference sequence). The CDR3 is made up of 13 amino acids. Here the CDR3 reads CASTGGNSYEQYF. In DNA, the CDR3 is TGTGCCAGCACCGGCGGGAACAGCTACGAGCAGTACTTC.

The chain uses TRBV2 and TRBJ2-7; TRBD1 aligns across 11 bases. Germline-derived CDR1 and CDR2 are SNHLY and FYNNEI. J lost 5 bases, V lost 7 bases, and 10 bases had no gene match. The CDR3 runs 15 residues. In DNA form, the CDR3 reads TGTGCCAGCACCCGGTTGGGACAGGGGGTCCACGAGCAGTACTTC. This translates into CASTRLGQGVHEQYF. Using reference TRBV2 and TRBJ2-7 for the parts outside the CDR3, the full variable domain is EPEVTQTPSHQVTQMGQEVILRCVPISNHLYFYWYRQILGQKVEFLVSFYNNEISEKSEIFDDQFSVERPDGSNFTLKIRSTKLEDSAMYFCASTRLGQGVHEQYFGPGTRLTVT.

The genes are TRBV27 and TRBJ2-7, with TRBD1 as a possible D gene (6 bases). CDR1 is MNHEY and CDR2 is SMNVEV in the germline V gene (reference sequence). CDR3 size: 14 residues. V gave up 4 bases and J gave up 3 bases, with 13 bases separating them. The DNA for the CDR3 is TGTGCCAGCAGTTCCTTCGGGACAAGCTACGAGCAGTACTTC. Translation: CASSSFGTSYEQYF.

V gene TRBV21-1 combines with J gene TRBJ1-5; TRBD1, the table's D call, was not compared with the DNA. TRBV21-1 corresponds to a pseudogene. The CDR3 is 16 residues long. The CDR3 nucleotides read TGTGCCAGCAGCAATGCAGGGATTAGGGTCAATCAGCCCCAGCATTTT. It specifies CASSNAGIRVNQPQHF.

The CDR3: CASSLAHEKLFF. The CDR3 DNA reads as TGTGCCAGCAGCTTGGCCCATGAAAAACTGTTTTTT. This chain uses TRBV7-9 with TRBJ1-4, with unresolved D. CDR3 length: 12 residues. V lost 3 bases and J 6 bases, leaving 5 bases between the germline ends. Germline V gives CDR1 SEHNR, CDR2 FQNEAQ (reference sequence).

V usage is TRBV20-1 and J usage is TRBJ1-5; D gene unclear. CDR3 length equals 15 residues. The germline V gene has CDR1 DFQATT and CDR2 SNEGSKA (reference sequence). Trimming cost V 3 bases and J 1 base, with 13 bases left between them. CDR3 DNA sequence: TGCAGTGCTAGTCCCTCGGGGAACAGCAATCAGCCCCAGCATTTT. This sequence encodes CSASPSGNSNQPQHF.

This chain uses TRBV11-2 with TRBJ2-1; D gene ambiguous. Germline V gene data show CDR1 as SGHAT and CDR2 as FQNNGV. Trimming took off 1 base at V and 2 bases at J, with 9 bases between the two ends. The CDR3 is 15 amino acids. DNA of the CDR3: TGTGCCAGCAGCTTAGGAGACTTTACCTACAATGAGCAGTTCTTC. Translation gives CASSLGDFTYNEQFF.

Here the CDR3 reads CASSPPGGGPYEQYF. CDR3 in DNA: TGTGCCAGTAGCCCACCAGGGGGTGGCCCCTACGAGCAGTACTTC. The chain links TRBV19 to TRBJ2-7; 7 bases align to TRBD1. The CDR3 loop spans 15 amino acids. CDR1 LNHDA and CDR2 SQIVND come from the germline V gene (reference sequence). V lost 6 bases and J lost 2; bases outside the gene matches: 10.

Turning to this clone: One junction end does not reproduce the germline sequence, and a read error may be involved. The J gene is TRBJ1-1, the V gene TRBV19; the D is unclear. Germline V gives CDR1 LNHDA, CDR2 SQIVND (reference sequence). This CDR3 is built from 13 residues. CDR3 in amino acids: CASSPDARAVISF. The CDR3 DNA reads TGTGCCAGTAGTCCAGACGCGAGGGCCGTTATTTCCTTT.

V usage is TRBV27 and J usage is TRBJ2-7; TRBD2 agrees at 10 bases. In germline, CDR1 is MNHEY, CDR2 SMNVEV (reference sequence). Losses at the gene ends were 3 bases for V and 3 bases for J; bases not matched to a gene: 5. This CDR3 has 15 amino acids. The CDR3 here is CASSFRASGSYEQYF. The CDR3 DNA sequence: TGTGCCAGCAGTTTTAGGGCTAGCGGGAGCTACGAGCAGTACTTC.

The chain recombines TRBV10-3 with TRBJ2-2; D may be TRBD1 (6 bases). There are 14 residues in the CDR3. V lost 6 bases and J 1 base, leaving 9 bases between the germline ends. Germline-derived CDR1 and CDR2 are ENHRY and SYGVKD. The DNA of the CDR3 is TGTGCCATCAGCGGGACAATGAACACCGGGGAGCTGTTTTTT. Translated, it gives CAISGTMNTGELFF.

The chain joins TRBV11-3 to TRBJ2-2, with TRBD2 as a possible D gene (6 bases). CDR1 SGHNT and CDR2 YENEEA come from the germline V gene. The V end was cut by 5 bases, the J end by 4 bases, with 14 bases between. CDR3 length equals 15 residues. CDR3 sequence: CASSTSSGPTGELFF. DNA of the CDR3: TGTGCCAGCAGCACGTCAAGCGGGCCCACCGGGGAGCTGTTTTTT.